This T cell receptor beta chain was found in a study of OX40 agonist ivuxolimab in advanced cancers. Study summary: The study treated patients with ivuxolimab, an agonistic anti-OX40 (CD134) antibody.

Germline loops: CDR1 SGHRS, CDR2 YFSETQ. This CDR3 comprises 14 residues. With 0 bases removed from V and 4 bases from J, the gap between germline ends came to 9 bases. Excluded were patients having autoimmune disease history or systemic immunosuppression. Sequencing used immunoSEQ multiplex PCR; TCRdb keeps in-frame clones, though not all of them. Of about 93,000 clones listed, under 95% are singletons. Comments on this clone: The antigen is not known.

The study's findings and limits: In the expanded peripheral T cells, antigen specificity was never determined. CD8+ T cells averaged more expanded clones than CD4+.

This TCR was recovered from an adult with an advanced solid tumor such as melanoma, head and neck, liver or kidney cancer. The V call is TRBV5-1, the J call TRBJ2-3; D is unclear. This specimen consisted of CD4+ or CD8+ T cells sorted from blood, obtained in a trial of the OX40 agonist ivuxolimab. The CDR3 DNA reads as TGCGCCAGCAGCTTGGAATCAAGGCCAGATACGCAGTATTTT. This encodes CASSLESRPDTQYF. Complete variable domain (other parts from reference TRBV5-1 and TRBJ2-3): KAGVTQTPRYLIKTRGQQVTLSCSPISGHRSVSWYQQTPGQGLQFLFEYFSETQRNKGNFPGRFSGRQFSNSRSEMNVSTLELGDSALYLCASSLESRPDTQYFGPGTRLTVL.